This T cell receptor beta chain was obtained from a study of blood T cell repertoires in COVID-19. Across the study: T cells, B-cell-depleted T cells, or PBMCs provided the cDNA or gDNA that served as material.

Libraries were prepared by immunoSEQ multiplex PCR; TCRdb keeps only in-frame clonotypes and omits some of them. The repertoire has 130,000 to 150,000 clones, about four fifths of them found once; the top ten carry 3.5%. The CDR3 contains 16 residues. The V gene's germline CDR1 is SGHRS and CDR2 YFSETQ. V was clipped by 1 base and J by 4 bases; unmatched bases: 6. The chain couples TRBV5-1 to TRBJ2-1; TRBD2 matches at 9 bases. The source material was peripheral blood. This TCR was recovered from a man aged 65-85 years who had recovered from COVID-19. The CDR3 DNA follows: TGCGCCAGCAGCTTGTGGGCGCGGGGGGGATACAATGAGCAGTTCTTC. It codes for CASSLWARGGYNEQFF.